This T cell receptor beta chain was observed in a study of molecular identifiers for immune sequencing clone quantification. As for the study in general: RNA from 20,000 or 100,000 naive CD8 cells was split five ways in replicates, with four sequenced.

Naive CD8 libraries came from about 20,000 to 1,000,000 sorted cells with 10%, 30% or 50% RNA. One entry per CDR3 protein results from TCRdb running MiXCR on the PCR reads. The sample holds fewer than 25,000 distinct CDR3 sequences; roughly a sixth are singletons and the top ten take about 0.93%. The CDR3 is 16 amino acids. CDR1 is SQVTM, CDR2 ANQGSEA, per germline. Trimming took 0 bases from V and 0 from J, leaving 13 bases between them. This clonotype was sampled from a human donor in good health. Some libraries in this study had Jurkat cell RNA spiked in. Sequenced input: naive CD8+ T cells from blood, with Jurkat cell RNA spiked in. The subset was: FACS-sorted CD8+CD4-CCR7+CD45RA+ naive T cells. The rearrangement uses TRBV29-1 and TRBJ2-3; D is possibly TRBD2 (6 bases). This CDR3 is CSVEDRDLLSTDTQYF. CDR3 sequence (DNA): TGCAGCGTTGAAGATCGGGACTTGTTAAGCACAGATACGCAGTATTTT.